What follows are 24 T cell receptor beta chains derived from one specimen sequenced in a study of early stage breast cancer tumors. Only in-frame clones appear in the TCRdb table, and some are missing; sequencing was by immunoSEQ multiplex PCR. The sample carries tens of thousands of clones, approximately 79% recorded once. Material: blood. Receptors originate from a person between 60 and 69 years old with breast cancer.

The V call is TRBV19, the J call TRBJ2-2; D gene ambiguous. The V end lost 2 bases, the J end lost 2 bases, and 12 bases lay between the germline ends. The germline CDR1 and CDR2 sequences are LNHDA and SQIVND (reference sequence). This CDR3 has 16 residues. Written as DNA, the CDR3 is TGTGCCAGTAGTATATTAGGGAAGGGCAACACCGGGGAGCTGTTTTTT. As protein: CASSILGKGNTGELFF.

V and J are TRBV6-5 and TRBJ2-1; D gene ambiguous. The CDR3 is 11 residues long. Looked up from germline, CDR1 is MNHEY and CDR2 is SVGAGI. Trimming removed 2 bases at V and 9 bases at J, with 5 bases between. The CDR3 loop reads CASSYRLEQFF. CDR3 in DNA: TGTGCCAGCAGTTACCGGCTTGAGCAGTTCTTC.

This chain uses TRBV5-3 with TRBJ1-5, with D perhaps matching TRBD1 (5 bases). TRBV5-3 is an open reading frame, and its role is uncertain. Trimming cost V 0 bases and J 2 bases, with 12 bases left between them. This CDR3 is built from 16 residues. CDR3 amino acids: CARSLAHGGGNQPQHF. DNA of the CDR3: TGTGCCAGAAGCTTGGCCCACGGAGGGGGCAATCAGCCCCAGCATTTT.

The table lists this clone with a few counts. The CDR3 region is CASSYSGPAPQHF. CDR3 nucleotides: TGTGCCAGCAGTTACTCGGGGCCAGCGCCCCAGCATTTT. The chain links TRBV6-5 to TRBJ1-5; tentatively, D is TRBD1 (5 bases). The germline CDR1 and CDR2 sequences are MNHEY and SVGAGI. The V gene lost 0 bases and the J gene lost 9 bases, with 9 bases spanning the gap. The CDR3 contains 13 residues.

Only a few counts were recorded for this clone. The V gene is TRBV4-2, the J gene TRBJ2-4; 7 positions agree with TRBD2. Germline V gives CDR1 LGHNA, CDR2 YNFKEQ. This CDR3 spans 14 amino acids. Trimming cost V 0 bases and J 9 bases; bases outside gene matches: 5. The CDR3 coding sequence is TGTGCCAGCAGCCAAGATGGCGGGAGCCGCATTCAGTACTTC. It specifies CASSQDGGSRIQYF.

The gene calls are TRBV7-6 and TRBJ2-5, with 10 nucleotides matching TRBD1. The ends lost 8 bases at V and 5 bases at J; junction bases unmatched: 11. Germline V CDR1 and CDR2: SGHVS, FNYEAQ. CDR3 length: 15 residues. CDR3 bases: TGTGCCAGCGTCAGGGGACAGGGGTTCGGCGAGACCCAGTACTTC. It yields the protein CASVRGQGFGETQYF.

The chain combines TRBV4-2 with TRBJ2-5; 8 positions agree with TRBD1. CDR3 length: 15 amino acids. With 4 bases clipped from V and 3 bases from J, the junction kept 7 bases outside the gene matches. The germline V gene encodes CDR1 LGHNA and CDR2 YNFKEQ. The CDR3 bases are TGTGCCAGCAGCCCTAGACTGGACAGGGAAGAGACCCAGTACTTC. Protein product: CASSPRLDREETQYF.

This chain uses TRBV2 with TRBJ1-1, with 7 nucleotides matching TRBD1. V lost 7 bases and J lost 2; bases outside the gene matches: 16. The CDR3 runs to 17 residues. CDR1 and CDR2 from the germline V gene are SNHLY and FYNNEI. The CDR3 coding sequence is TGTGCCAGCAATTCAGGCCCCGCCGGGACAGCTAACACTGAAGCTTTCTTT. This encodes CASNSGPAGTANTEAFF.

This chain links TRBV5-4 with TRBJ1-1; D is ambiguous. The CDR3 sequence is 12 residues long. V was shortened by 0 bases and J by 2 bases, with 2 bases between the two germline ends. Germline V CDR1 and CDR2: SGHNT, YYREEE (reference sequence). The CDR3 sequence is CASSLDNTEAFF. The CDR3 region has the DNA TGTGCCAGCAGCTTGGACAACACTGAAGCTTTCTTT.

This clone was detected only a few times. V usage is TRBV6-6 and J usage is TRBJ2-7; D remains ambiguous. The V gene's germline CDR1 is MNHNY and CDR2 SVGAGI (reference sequence). The CDR3 is made up of 13 amino acids. V was clipped by 8 bases and J by 3 bases, with 14 bases between them. This CDR3 reads CASRFETFYEQYF. The CDR3 bases are TGTGCCAGCCGTTTTGAGACCTTCTACGAGCAGTACTTC.

V and J are TRBV5-1 and TRBJ1-1; D possibly corresponds to TRBD1 (6 bases). The germline V gene encodes CDR1 SGHRS and CDR2 YFSETQ. V shed 1 base and J shed 4 bases, with 11 bases lying between them. CDR3 length equals 14 residues. The CDR3 is CASSLPGAVTEAFF. DNA of the CDR3: TGCGCCAGCAGCTTGCCAGGGGCGGTCACTGAAGCTTTCTTT.

The rearrangement uses TRBV27 and TRBJ1-2; D unresolved. The V end lost 7 bases, the J end lost 6 bases, and 18 bases lay between the germline ends. The CDR3 runs 14 residues. Germline lookup yields CDR1 MNHEY and CDR2 SMNVEV (reference sequence). CDR3 in DNA: TGTGCCAGCACCCCCGCGGGCTTCACCAATGGCTACACCTTC. Translating gives CASTPAGFTNGYTF.

CDR3 bases: TGTGCCAGCATATCCAACAGGGGGGTAGGCAATCAGCCCCAGCATTTT. Translating it yields CASISNRGVGNQPQHF. V gene TRBV2 combines with J gene TRBJ1-5, with 8 bases identical to TRBD1. There are 16 residues in the CDR3. With 7 bases clipped from V and 2 bases from J, the junction kept 10 bases outside the gene matches. Per the germline V gene, CDR1 is SNHLY and CDR2 is FYNNEI.

This chain uses TRBV30 with TRBJ1-3, with 7 bases fitting TRBD1. The V segment lost 1 base and the J segment 9 bases; nucleotides outside the gene matches: 6. The CDR3 consists of 13 residues. Germline CDR1 reads GTSNPN; CDR2 reads SVGIG (reference sequence). The CDR3 nucleotides are TGTGCCTGGAGTGAGGGACAGTCGGGCACCATATATTTT. Its translation: CAWSEGQSGTIYF.

The chain uses TRBV5-1 and TRBJ2-7; 11 bases agree with TRBD1. V gave up 6 bases and J gave up 7 bases; unmatched junction bases: 9. Germline V gene lookup returns CDR1 SGHRS and CDR2 YFSETQ. This CDR3 has 14 amino acids. CDR3 in amino acids: CASKTRTGGEEQYF. The CDR3 DNA reads as TGCGCCAGCAAAACCCGGACAGGGGGCGAAGAGCAGTACTTC. The full variable domain, rest sourced from reference TRBV5-1 and TRBJ2-7, is KAGVTQTPRYLIKTRGQQVTLSCSPISGHRSVSWYQQTPGQGLQFLFEYFSETQRNKGNFPGRFSGRQFSNSRSEMNVSTLELGDSALYLCASKTRTGGEEQYFGPGTRLTVT.

The genes are TRBV5-1 and TRBJ2-7, with D possibly called TRBD1 or TRBD2 (5 bases each). V lost 1 base and J 6 bases, leaving 14 bases between the germline ends. The CDR3 spans 14 residues. The germline gives CDR1 SGHRS, CDR2 YFSETQ. CDR3: CASSLTGTTSEQYF. The CDR3 DNA reads as TGCGCCAGCAGCTTGACCGGGACCACTAGCGAGCAGTACTTC. Filled out from reference TRBV5-1 and TRBJ2-7, the complete variable domain reads KAGVTQTPRYLIKTRGQQVTLSCSPISGHRSVSWYQQTPGQGLQFLFEYFSETQRNKGNFPGRFSGRQFSNSRSEMNVSTLELGDSALYLCASSLTGTTSEQYFGPGTRLTVT.

The J gene is TRBJ1-2, the V gene TRBV30; D remains ambiguous. Germline CDR1 and CDR2: GTSNPN and SVGIG (reference sequence). The V end was cut by 5 bases, the J end by 8 bases, with 24 bases between. The CDR3 has 15 amino acids. CDR3 nucleotides: TGTGCCTGGCTCCCTGGGCGGGTACCTTCCCGAGGCTACACCTTC. Translation gives CAWLPGRVPSRGYTF.

The rearrangement links TRBV13 to TRBJ2-7, with TRBD2 identical over 10 bases. CDR3 length equals 17 residues. The germline CDR1 and CDR2 sequences are PRHDT and FYEKMQ (reference sequence). The trim removed 2 bases at V and 0 bases at J, leaving 7 bases unmatched. This chain's CDR3 is CASSLKASGSPSYEQYF. Here the CDR3 DNA reads TGTGCCAGCAGCTTAAAGGCTAGCGGGAGTCCCTCCTACGAGCAGTACTTC.

The chain recombines TRBV2 with TRBJ1-1; D is ambiguous. Germline assignment: CDR1 SNHLY and CDR2 FYNNEI. The ends were cut back, 5 bases at V and 3 bases at J, with 4 bases in the middle. This CDR3 region has 11 residues. CDR3: CASSFDTEAFF. CDR3 DNA sequence: TGTGCCAGCAGTTTTGACACTGAAGCTTTCTTT.

This clone was seen a few times. The chain has TRBV5-1 and TRBJ1-1, with 8 bases aligning to TRBD1. Germline CDR1 and CDR2: SGHRS and YFSETQ. The CDR3 loop spans 14 amino acids. J gave up 3 bases and V 4 bases, and 5 bases lay outside the gene matches. The CDR3 reads CASSLLQGDTEAFF. The CDR3 nucleotides are TGCGCCAGCAGCCTACTACAGGGGGACACTGAAGCTTTCTTT.

The CDR3 DNA reads as TGTGCCAGCAGCTTCCGGACTAGCGGGAGGGAGAATGAGCAGTTCTTC. This translates into CASSFRTSGRENEQFF. This chain links TRBV7-8 with TRBJ2-1, with 15 bases identical to TRBD2. The CDR3 is 16 residues long. CDR1 is SGHVS, CDR2 FQNEAQ, per germline. V lost 3 bases, J lost 7 bases, and 4 bases stayed unmatched.

In DNA form, the CDR3 reads TGTGCCAGTAGAGGGACAGGGTTGAACACTGAAGCTTTCTTT. It is translated as CASRGTGLNTEAFF. The genes are TRBV19 and TRBJ1-1; TRBD1 matches at 9 bases. Germline V gives CDR1 LNHDA, CDR2 SQIVND (reference sequence). Trimming at V came to 6 bases and at J to 0 bases, leaving 2 bases not matched to a gene. This CDR3 is built from 14 residues.

V is TRBV19 and J is TRBJ1-2; D possibly corresponds to TRBD1 (5 bases). There are 14 residues in the CDR3. Looked up from germline, CDR1 is LNHDA and CDR2 is SQIVND (reference sequence). The ends were cut back, 4 bases at V and 4 bases at J, with 13 bases in the middle. This chain's CDR3 is CASSRDRALYGYTF. DNA of the CDR3: TGTGCCAGTAGTAGGGACCGGGCCCTCTATGGCTACACCTTC. Full variable domain (remainder filled in from reference TRBV19 and TRBJ1-2): DGGITQSPKYLFRKEGQNVTLSCEQNLNHDAMYWYRQDPGQGLRLIYYSQIVNDFQKGDIAEGYSVSREKKESFPLTVTSAQKNPTAFYLCASSRDRALYGYTFGSGTRLTVV.

The V call is TRBV2, the J call TRBJ2-1; 8 bases fit TRBD2. The CDR3 spans 15 residues. Trimming cost V 4 bases and J 7 bases; bases outside gene matches: 9. Germline V gene data show CDR1 as SNHLY and CDR2 as FYNNEI. The CDR3 coding sequence is TGTGCCAGCAGTGTTTCCGGGAGGGCCGGGAATGAGCAGTTCTTC. Amino acids: CASSVSGRAGNEQFF.